The present T cell receptor (beta chain) was sequenced within a study of blood T cells in healthy people across ages. Overall study findings and caveats: Samples with more naive T cells showed higher observed beta diversity.

Samples each had at least 5.5 micrograms of total RNA extracted. The length of the CDR3 is 12 residues. CDR1 and CDR2 (germline): DFQATT, SNEGSKA (reference sequence). Trimming stripped 3 bases from V and 5 bases from J, with 10 bases between. Alongside a J-beta primer mix, a sample-barcoded 5' primer served in a second PCR lasting roughly 7 to 12 cycles. Via MiXCR, TCRdb re-called the 5' RACE reads, giving one row per CDR3 protein. Here the sample spans more than 650,000 distinct CDR3 sequences, 25% to 30% being singletons. Comment on this clonotype: As yet, its antigen is unknown.

These data are also associated with another study on T cells of mothers and their children. That investigation notes: At a sensitivity of roughly 91 clones per million clonotypes, no persistent microchimeric T cell clones appeared.

The clonotype comes from a boy aged 10-17 years in good health. Sequencing input: blood. This rearrangement joins TRBV20-1 to TRBJ1-1, with D unclear. The chain's CDR3 is CSARMVETEAFF. The CDR3 region has the DNA TGCAGTGCTAGGATGGTAGAGACTGAAGCTTTCTTT.